The 30 T cell receptor beta chains presented below share a single source sample, sequenced in a study of cytomegalovirus exposure and HLA in healthy donors. With 60 Vbeta and 13 Jbeta primers, the PCR was carried out. The data were produced by immunoSEQ multiplex PCR, yet TCRdb's version contains in-frame clones alone and is incomplete. The sample has 200,000 to 250,000 clones; approximately 81% are singletons. Sequencing used PBMCs. The receptors derive from a human donor in good health.

The V gene is TRBV6-5, the J gene TRBJ1-6; TRBD1 matches 7 bases. Germline values: CDR1 MNHEY, CDR2 SVGAGI. The CDR3 length is 16 residues. Unmatched junction bases numbered 7, after V lost 4 bases and J lost 4 bases. The CDR3, as DNA: TGTGCCAGCAGTTCAAAGGGGGCAACTTATAATTCACCCCTCCACTTT. It encodes CASSSKGATYNSPLHF.

V usage is TRBV19 and J usage is TRBJ2-6; 8 bases map to TRBD2. This CDR3 spans 17 amino acids. Germline V gives CDR1 LNHDA, CDR2 SQIVND (reference sequence). With 1 base clipped from V and 4 bases from J, the junction kept 6 bases outside the gene matches. The DNA of the CDR3 is TGTGCCAGTAGTATAGCGGGAGGGGTAGGAGGGGCCAACGTCCTGACTTTC. This encodes CASSIAGGVGGANVLTF.

The chain links TRBV7-2 to TRBJ2-3; 7 nucleotides agree with TRBD2. The V segment lost 6 bases and the J segment 2 bases; nucleotides outside the gene matches: 8. The CDR3 runs to 15 residues. CDR1 is SGHTA, CDR2 FQGNSA, per germline. CDR3 DNA sequence: TGTGCCAGCAGGAGAGCGGGGAGAAACACAGATACGCAGTATTTT. Its protein product is CASRRAGRNTDTQYF.

This chain connects TRBV19 to TRBJ2-3; 9 positions match TRBD2. The length of the CDR3 is 15 residues. CDR1 LNHDA and CDR2 SQIVND come from the germline V gene (reference sequence). Trimming at V came to 6 bases and at J to 2 bases, leaving 6 bases not matched to a gene. The CDR3 bases are TGTGCCAGTAGATGGGGCGGGAGGGCCACAGATACGCAGTATTTT. Its protein product is CASRWGGRATDTQYF.

V and J are TRBV7-8 and TRBJ2-1; 8 positions match TRBD2. The germline CDR1 and CDR2 sequences are SGHVS and FQNEAQ. CDR3 size: 15 residues. Trimming took 1 base from V and 12 from J; bases not matched to a gene: 11. DNA for the CDR3: TGTGCCAGCAGCTTAGATGTTAGAGCGGGAGTTCTGCAGTTCTTC. Protein product: CASSLDVRAGVLQFF.

The rearrangement uses TRBV29-1 and TRBJ1-2; D remains unclear. CDR1 is SQVTM, CDR2 ANQGSEA, per germline. Trimming removed 4 bases from V and 7 bases from J, with 13 bases in between. This CDR3 spans 12 amino acids. CDR3 coding DNA: TGCAGCGTTGTAGGGAGGAGCTCTGGCTACACCTTC. Translating it yields CSVVGRSSGYTF.

In its sample, this clone was seen a few times. V gene TRBV19 combines with J gene TRBJ1-5, with 9 bases fitting TRBD1. J was trimmed by 4 bases and V by 10 bases; bases with no gene match: 17. The CDR3 loop spans 17 amino acids. Germline V gene sequence: CDR1 LNHDA, CDR2 SQIVND (reference sequence). The DNA of the CDR3 is TGTGCCACAAGGGAACAGGGGGCGACTTTTAGGAATCAGCCCCAGCATTTT. Translated, it gives CATREQGATFRNQPQHF.

The chain links TRBV27 to TRBJ1-1; possibly TRBD1 for D (6 bases). V lost 5 bases to trimming and J lost 4 bases, with 17 bases between them. Per the germline V gene, CDR1 is MNHEY and CDR2 is SMNVEV (reference sequence). The CDR3 is 15 residues long. The CDR3 is CASSMNRDRGTEAFF. CDR3 DNA: TGTGCCAGCAGTATGAACAGGGATAGAGGCACTGAAGCTTTCTTT.

Only a few counts were recorded for this clone. Different DNA sequences within this sample yield the same CDR3. The chain recombines TRBV6-1 with TRBJ1-1; a weak D match, TRBD1 (5 bases). The CDR3 totals 12 residues. CDR1 is MNHNS and CDR2 is SASEGT in the germline V gene. V was cut by 5 bases and J by 1 base, with 5 bases left in between. CDR3 DNA: TGTGCCAGCAGTACAGGGAACACTGAAGCTTTCTTT. This encodes CASSTGNTEAFF.

The rearrangement uses TRBV10-3 and TRBJ2-7; 8 bases match TRBD2. Looked up from germline, CDR1 is ENHRY and CDR2 is SYGVKD. The CDR3 is 12 residues long. The CDR3 nucleotides are TGTGCGAACGGGAGGGGAAGCGACGAGCAGTACTTC. This codes for CANGRGSDEQYF.

Regarding this clone: The junction departs from germline at one end; a sequencing error may be responsible. This same CDR3 is encoded by further DNA sequences in the sample. The rearrangement uses TRBV25-1 and TRBJ2-5, with D perhaps matching TRBD1 (6 bases). This CDR3 spans 15 amino acids. Germline assignment: CDR1 MGHDK and CDR2 SYGVNS. The CDR3: CASSEYIGGGETQYF. The CDR3 DNA reads TGCGCCAGCAGTGAATATATAGGGGGTGGGGAGACCCAGTACTTC.

This clone appeared a few times. Written as DNA, the CDR3 is TGCAGCGTTGAAGATAAGGGCGGGAGGGGACTCTCCTACGAGCAGTACTTC. Its protein product is CSVEDKGGRGLSYEQYF. V and J are TRBV29-1 and TRBJ2-7; 9 nucleotides match TRBD2. V gave up 0 bases and J gave up 0 bases; unmatched junction bases: 9. This CDR3 contains 17 residues. Germline V gene data show CDR1 as SQVTM and CDR2 as ANQGSEA.

This rearrangement joins TRBV4-2 to TRBJ2-3; 10 bases line up with TRBD2. V shed 4 bases and J 3 bases; nucleotides not matched to a gene: 10. This CDR3 comprises 17 residues. Germline loops: CDR1 LGHNA, CDR2 YNFKEQ. The CDR3 loop reads CASSRRDGLAETDTQYF. Here the CDR3 DNA reads TGTGCCAGCAGCCGAAGGGATGGACTAGCGGAAACAGATACGCAGTATTTT.

The rearrangement links TRBV28 to TRBJ2-7; 9 bases are shared with TRBD2. CDR1 is MDHEN and CDR2 is SYDVKM in the germline V gene. The CDR3 has 14 residues. The trim removed 6 bases at V and 5 bases at J, leaving 8 bases unmatched. CDR3 loop: CASRISGSTDEQYF. CDR3 nucleotide sequence: TGTGCCAGCAGAATTAGCGGGAGTACCGACGAGCAGTACTTC.

This clone was detected only a few times. The chain couples TRBV10-3 to TRBJ1-3; D remains ambiguous. Per germline, CDR1 ENHRY and CDR2 SYGVKD. CDR3 length: 14 amino acids. V was pared by 2 bases and J by 0 bases, with 5 bases between. The chain's CDR3 is CAISEGGSGNTIYF. The DNA of the CDR3 is TGTGCCATCAGTGAGGGAGGCTCTGGAAACACCATATATTTT.

Details on this clone: This specimen includes other DNA sequences encoding the same CDR3. The CDR3 region is CASSEPGQGNQPQHF. DNA for the CDR3: TGTGCCAGCAGTGAGCCCGGGCAGGGGAATCAGCCCCAGCATTTT. The genes are TRBV25-1 and TRBJ1-5, with D possibly TRBD1 on 6 matching bases. The germline V gene has CDR1 MGHDK and CDR2 SYGVNS. V was shortened by 3 bases and J by 4 bases, with 13 bases between the two germline ends. The CDR3 sequence is 15 residues long. Full variable domain (outside the CDR3, taken from reference TRBV25-1 and TRBJ1-5): EADIYQTPRYLVIGTGKKITLECSQTMGHDKMYWYQQDPGMELHLIHYSYGVNSTEKGDLSSESTVSRIRTEHFPLTLESARPSHTSQYLCASSEPGQGNQPQHFGDGTRLSIL.

This sequence joins TRBV2 and TRBJ2-5; 10 nucleotides agree with TRBD1. V dropped 0 bases and J dropped 5; count of bases not matched to a gene: 12. CDR1 SNHLY and CDR2 FYNNEI come from the germline V gene. This CDR3 has 18 amino acids. CDR3 residues: CASSEALLWGTGVETQYF. The CDR3 nucleotides read TGTGCCAGCAGTGAAGCGCTTCTTTGGGGGACAGGGGTCGAGACCCAGTACTTC.

This clone has a single count. CDR3 region: CASSREKTPKNIQYF. The CDR3 DNA is TGTGCCAGTTCCCGTGAGAAGACACCGAAAAACATTCAGTACTTC. V and J are TRBV19 and TRBJ2-4; unclear D gene. Between the trimmed V and J ends, which lost 8 bases and 4 bases, there was a span of 18 bases. Germline-derived CDR1 and CDR2 are LNHDA and SQIVND (reference sequence). The CDR3 is 15 amino acids. The full variable domain, rest sourced from reference TRBV19 and TRBJ2-4, is DGGITQSPKYLFRKEGQNVTLSCEQNLNHDAMYWYRQDPGQGLRLIYYSQIVNDFQKGDIAEGYSVSREKKESFPLTVTSAQKNPTAFYLCASSREKTPKNIQYFGAGTRLSVL.

CDR3 DNA sequence: TGTGCCAGCGGTAGGGGGGGGACATACAATGAGCAGTTCTTC. The encoded protein is CASGRGGTYNEQFF. The chain joins TRBV7-9 to TRBJ2-1, with D tentatively TRBD2 (7 bases). The germline CDR1 and CDR2 sequences are SEHNR and FQNEAQ (reference sequence). This CDR3 contains 14 residues. V lost 8 bases and J 4 bases, leaving 15 bases between the germline ends.

The chain joins TRBV6-5 to TRBJ1-1; the D gene is possibly TRBD1 (6 bases). CDR1 MNHEY and CDR2 SVGAGI come from the germline V gene. Trimming stripped 6 bases from V and 5 bases from J, with 13 bases between. The CDR3 has 13 residues. In nucleotides, the CDR3 is TGTGCCAGCAGAATTCAGGGGCGAACTGAAGCTTTCTTT. Protein: CASRIQGRTEAFF.

The chain employs TRBV30 and TRBJ1-4; 10 bases are a match to TRBD1. The germline gives CDR1 GTSNPN, CDR2 SVGIG (reference sequence). The CDR3 spans 15 residues. Trimming at V came to 0 bases and at J to 6 bases, leaving 4 bases not matched to a gene. The CDR3 DNA reads TGTGCCTGGAGTGTACTGGGACAGGGGTATGAAAAACTGTTTTTT. Amino acids: CAWSVLGQGYEKLFF.

V gene TRBV20-1 combines with J gene TRBJ2-1; D may be TRBD1 (5 bases). V was clipped by 5 bases and J by 9 bases, with 11 bases between them. The CDR3 has 11 amino acids. The germline V gene has CDR1 DFQATT and CDR2 SNEGSKA (reference sequence). The CDR3 here is CSAGPGAEQFF. The CDR3 DNA reads as TGCAGTGCTGGACCTGGGGCTGAGCAGTTCTTC.

CDR3 sequence reads: CASSIFQGANTEAFF. CDR3 in DNA: TGTGCCAGTAGTATATTTCAGGGGGCGAACACTGAAGCTTTCTTT. The V and J genes are TRBV19 and TRBJ1-1, with 8 positions matching TRBD1. Germline values: CDR1 LNHDA, CDR2 SQIVND (reference sequence). The CDR3 extends over 15 amino acids. V lost 2 bases, J lost 1 base, and 3 bases stayed unmatched.

This chain uses TRBV18 with TRBJ2-2; TRBD2 is a possible D gene (6 bases). This CDR3 has 15 residues. V lost 8 bases, J lost 7 bases, and 20 bases lay in between. Germline assignment: CDR1 KGHSH and CDR2 LQKENI. The CDR3 loop reads CASKTGRSLGGELFF. CDR3 DNA sequence: TGTGCCAGCAAAACCGGGAGATCCCTCGGCGGGGAGCTGTTTTTT. The full variable domain, rest sourced from reference TRBV18 and TRBJ2-2, is NAGVMQNPRHLVRRRGQEARLRCSPMKGHSHVYWYRQLPEEGLKFMVYLQKENIIDESGMPKERFSAEFPKEGPSILRIQQVVRGDSAAYFCASKTGRSLGGELFFGEGSRLTVL.

The chain links TRBV7-2 to TRBJ1-1; TRBD1 agrees at 7 bases. This CDR3 contains 17 residues. The J segment lost 0 bases and the V segment lost 7 bases, leaving 14 bases of the junction unmatched. CDR1 is SGHTA and CDR2 is FQGNSA in the germline V gene. CDR3 DNA: TGTGCCAGCACCTCGAGACAGGGACGGGACATGAACACTGAAGCTTTCTTT. Translation gives CASTSRQGRDMNTEAFF.

This rearrangement joins TRBV19 to TRBJ2-3; 7 nucleotides agree with TRBD2. V lost 5 bases and J lost 3; bases outside the gene matches: 8. In germline, CDR1 is LNHDA, CDR2 SQIVND (reference sequence). The CDR3 loop spans 15 amino acids. The DNA of the CDR3 is TGTGCCAGTAGTTCAGGTTGGACTAGTACAGATACGCAGTATTTT. Protein: CASSSGWTSTDTQYF. Full variable domain (outside the CDR3, taken from reference TRBV19 and TRBJ2-3): DGGITQSPKYLFRKEGQNVTLSCEQNLNHDAMYWYRQDPGQGLRLIYYSQIVNDFQKGDIAEGYSVSREKKESFPLTVTSAQKNPTAFYLCASSSGWTSTDTQYFGPGTRLTVL.

Only one count was recorded for this clone. This rearrangement joins TRBV7-2 to TRBJ2-3; TRBD2 agrees at 12 bases. In germline, CDR1 is SGHTA, CDR2 FQGNSA. V was pared by 5 bases and J by 2 bases, with 2 bases of the junction left unmatched. The CDR3 loop spans 15 amino acids. The CDR3 is CASSRLAGATDTQYF. For the CDR3, the DNA is TGTGCCAGCAGCCGACTAGCGGGAGCCACAGATACGCAGTATTTT.

The chain links TRBV7-9 to TRBJ2-3; perhaps TRBD1 as D (6 bases). The germline V and J ends were trimmed by 6 bases and 0 bases, with 16 bases remaining between them. This CDR3 has 16 amino acids. The germline V gene has CDR1 SEHNR and CDR2 FQNEAQ (reference sequence). For the CDR3, the DNA is TGTGCCAGCAGAACTAAACAGGGCTTGAGCACAGATACGCAGTATTTT. It is translated as CASRTKQGLSTDTQYF.

This clone was seen more than once but under ten times. The V call is TRBV6-1, the J call TRBJ1-1; D gene unclear. The V and J ends lost 6 bases and 2 bases respectively, with 13 bases between them. CDR3 length: 14 amino acids. CDR1 and CDR2 from the germline V gene are MNHNS and SASEGT. In DNA form, the CDR3 reads TGTGCCAGCAGCGTAACAGAACTCAACACTGAAGCTTTCTTT. Translation gives CASSVTELNTEAFF.

J is TRBJ2-1 and V is TRBV7-9, with TRBD1 as a possible D gene (5 bases). The CDR3 runs to 15 residues. Germline V gives CDR1 SEHNR, CDR2 FQNEAQ (reference sequence). Trimming left V 11 bases short and J 8 bases short, with 25 bases between. The DNA for the CDR3 is TGTGCCCTTTACCCGGCGTGGGGCCCCGTCGATGAGCAGTTCTTC. Amino acids: CALYPAWGPVDEQFF.